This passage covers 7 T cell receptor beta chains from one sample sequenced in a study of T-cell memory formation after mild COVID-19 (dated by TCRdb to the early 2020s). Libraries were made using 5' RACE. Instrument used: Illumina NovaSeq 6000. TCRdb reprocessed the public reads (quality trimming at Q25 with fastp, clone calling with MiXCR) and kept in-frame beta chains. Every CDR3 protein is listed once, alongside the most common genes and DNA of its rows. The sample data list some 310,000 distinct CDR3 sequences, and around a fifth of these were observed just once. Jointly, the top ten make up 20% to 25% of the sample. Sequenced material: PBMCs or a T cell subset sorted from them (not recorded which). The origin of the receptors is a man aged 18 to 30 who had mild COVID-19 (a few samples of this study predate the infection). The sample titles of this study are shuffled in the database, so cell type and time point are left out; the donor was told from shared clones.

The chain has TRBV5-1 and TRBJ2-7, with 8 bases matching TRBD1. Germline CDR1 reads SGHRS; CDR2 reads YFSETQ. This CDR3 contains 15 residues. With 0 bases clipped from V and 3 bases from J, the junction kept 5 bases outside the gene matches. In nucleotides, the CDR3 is TGCGCCAGCAGCTTGGGACAGGGGCTAAACTACGAGCAGTACGTC. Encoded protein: CASSLGQGLNYEQYV.

The CDR3 loop is CASSQERLAGGRGETQYF. The CDR3 DNA sequence: TGTGCCAGCAGCCAAGAGCGACTAGCGGGGGGAAGAGGGGAGACCCAGTACTTC. The chain is built from TRBV3-1 and TRBJ2-5; 13 nucleotides match TRBD2. This CDR3 spans 18 amino acids. Germline assignment: CDR1 LGHDT and CDR2 YNNKEL (reference sequence). V shed 0 bases, J shed 5 bases, and the junction held 9 bases outside the gene matches.

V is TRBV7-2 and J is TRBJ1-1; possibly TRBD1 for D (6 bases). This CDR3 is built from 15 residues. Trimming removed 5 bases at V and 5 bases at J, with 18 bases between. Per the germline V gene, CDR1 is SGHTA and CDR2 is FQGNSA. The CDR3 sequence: CASSPQQGGETEAFF. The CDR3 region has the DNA TGTGCCAGCAGCCCCCAACAGGGCGGGGAGACTGAAGCTTTCTTT.

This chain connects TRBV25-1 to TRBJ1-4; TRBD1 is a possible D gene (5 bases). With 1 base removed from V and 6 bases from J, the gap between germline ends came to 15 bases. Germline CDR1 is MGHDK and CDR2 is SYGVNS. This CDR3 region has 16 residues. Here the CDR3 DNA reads TGTGCCAGCAGTGAATCAATCGGCAGGGAGGATGAAAAACTGTTTTTT. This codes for CASSESIGREDEKLFF.

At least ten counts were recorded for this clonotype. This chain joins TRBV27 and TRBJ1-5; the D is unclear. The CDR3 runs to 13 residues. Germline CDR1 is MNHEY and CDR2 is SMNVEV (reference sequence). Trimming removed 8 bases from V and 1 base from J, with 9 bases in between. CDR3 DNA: TGTGCCAGCTGTATGGGCAGCAATCAGCCCCAGCATTTT. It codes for CASCMGSNQPQHF.

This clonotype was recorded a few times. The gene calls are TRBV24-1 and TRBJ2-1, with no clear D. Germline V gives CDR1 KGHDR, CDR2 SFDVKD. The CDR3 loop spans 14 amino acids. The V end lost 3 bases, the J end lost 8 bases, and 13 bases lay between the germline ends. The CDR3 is CATSDLRADDEQFF. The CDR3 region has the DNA TGTGCCACCAGTGATCTTCGGGCGGACGATGAGCAGTTCTTC.

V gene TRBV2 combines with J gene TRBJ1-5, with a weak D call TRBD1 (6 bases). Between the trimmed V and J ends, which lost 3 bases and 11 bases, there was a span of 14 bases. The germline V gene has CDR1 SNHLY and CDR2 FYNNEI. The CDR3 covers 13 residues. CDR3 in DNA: TGTGCCAGCAGTGAGTGGACAGTTTCGGCCCAGCATTTT. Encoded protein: CASSEWTVSAQHF.